These T cell receptor beta chains were read from a single sample in a study of T-cell reconstitution after alpha-beta-depleted transplantation in children. Using its own MiXCR run on the PCR reads, TCRdb lists one record per CDR3 protein. The sample has 90,000 to 130,000 distinct CDR3 sequences; approximately 10% are singletons. Specimen: PBMCs from the stem cell graft donor, collected from the stem cell graft. These receptors all come from a human donor who donated a stem cell graft to a child with acute lymphoblastic leukemia. The CDR3 runs from the conserved cysteine through the conserved F or W. The D gene is left open where the match is weak. The size of a clone is reported for some rows only, either as once, few or many, or as a class for expanded clones.

>.|TRBJ1-1|TRBV10-3|many
CAISESKGTEAFF
TGTGCCATCAGTGAGTCCAAGGGGACTGAAGCTTTCTTT
>.|TRBJ1-2|TRBV20-1|many
CSARDHNLGDYGYTF
TGCAGTGCTAGAGATCACAACCTCGGAGACTATGGCTACACCTTC
>TRBD2|TRBJ2-1|TRBV29-1|many
CSVQPGLGFRVF
TGCAGCGTACAACCGGGACTAGGTTTTAGGGTCTTC
>TRBD1|TRBJ1-3|TRBV20-1|many
CSARVNPGQGAGNTIYF
TGCAGTGCTAGAGTGAACCCGGGACAGGGGGCCGGAAACACCATATATTTT
>TRBD2|TRBJ2-7|TRBV5-6|.
CASTSLGLAISYEQYF
TGTGCCAGCACCTCCCTTGGACTAGCGATCTCCTACGAGCAGTACTTC
>.|TRBJ2-1|TRBV5-1|many
CASSLEGRPVDEQFF
TGCGCCAGCAGCTTGGAAGGGAGGCCTGTGGATGAGCAGTTCTTC
>.|TRBJ2-7|TRBV5-1|many
CASSSGDFVGEQYF
TGCGCCAGCAGCTCGGGAGATTTTGTGGGCGAGCAGTACTTC
>TRBD1|TRBJ1-1|TRBV3-1|many
CASSPPGGFGTVNEAFF
TGTGCCAGCAGCCCGCCTGGAGGATTCGGGACAGTAAATGAAGCTTTCTTT
>TRBD2|TRBJ2-1|TRBV29-1|many
CSVDLAGPYNEQFF
TGCAGCGTTGATTTAGCGGGACCTTACAATGAGCAGTTCTTC
>.|TRBJ2-3|TRBV12-3/TRBV12-4|many
CASSPTTSTQYF
TGTGCCAGCAGTCCGACGACTAGTACGCAGTATTTT
>.|TRBJ2-5|TRBV5-5|many
CASSLAPGNQETQYF
TGTGCCAGCAGCTTGGCCCCGGGAAACCAAGAGACCCAGTACTTC
>.|TRBJ2-1|TRBV28|many
CASSSTAGLVRGGFF
TGTGCCAGCAGTTCGACAGCCGGGCTAGTCCGAGGGGGGTTCTTC
>.|TRBJ2-5|TRBV4-1|many
CASSQDQGRETQYF
TGCGCCAGCAGCCAAGATCAGGGGAGAGAGACCCAGTACTTC
>.|TRBJ2-3|TRBV20-1|many
CSASVEPGNPTDTQYF
TGCAGTGCTAGCGTCGAGCCAGGAAATCCGACAGATACGCAGTATTTT
>.|TRBJ2-5|TRBV6-2/TRBV6-3|.
CASNIGGLSQQTQYF
TGTGCCAGCAACATCGGCGGGTTGAGCCAACAGACCCAGTACTTC
>.|TRBJ2-1|TRBV6-2/TRBV6-3|many
CASSSDLYNEQFF
TGTGCCAGCAGCTCCGACCTGTACAATGAGCAGTTCTTC
>.|TRBJ2-3|TRBV9|many
CASSVEGGTDTQYF
TGTGCCAGCAGCGTAGAGGGAGGCACAGATACGCAGTATTTT
>TRBD1|TRBJ1-5|TRBV24-1|many
CATSVGTGLHQPQHF
TGTGCCACCAGTGTCGGGACAGGGCTTCACCAGCCCCAGCATTTT
>.|TRBJ1-5|TRBV9|few
CASSVDGQGQPQHF
TGTGCCAGCAGCGTTGACGGGCAGGGTCAGCCCCAGCATTTT
>.|TRBJ1-1|TRBV12-3/TRBV12-4|many
CASSGDIFGAFF
TGTGCCAGCAGCGGGGACATTTTTGGCGCTTTCTTT
>.|TRBJ2-4|TRBV5-1|many
CASAKYQAGAKNIQYF
TGCGCCAGTGCCAAGTACCAGGCAGGGGCCAAAAACATTCAGTACTTC
>.|TRBJ2-5|TRBV5-1|many
CASSLDWTVPRETQYF
TGCGCCAGCAGCTTGGACTGGACGGTACCCAGGGAGACCCAGTACTTC
>TRBD1|TRBJ2-5|TRBV20-1|many
CSAPGTGALETQYF
TGCAGTGCGCCCGGGACAGGGGCCCTGGAGACCCAGTACTTC
>.|TRBJ2-7|TRBV29-1|many
CSVVRGYEQYF
TGCAGCGTTGTCAGGGGTTACGAGCAGTACTTC
>TRBD1|TRBJ1-2|TRBV12-3/TRBV12-4|many
CASRSSTGTVKTF
TGTGCCAGCAGGTCCAGTACTGGGACAGTCAAGACCTTC
>.|TRBJ1-1|TRBV6-2/TRBV6-3|many
CASLEVGPNTEAFF
TGTGCCAGCCTGGAGGTTGGCCCAAACACTGAAGCTTTCTTT
>TRBD1|TRBJ2-6|TRBV12-3/TRBV12-4|many
CASSLWTGKVVVGANVLTF
TGTGCCAGCAGTCTGTGGACAGGGAAAGTGGTCGTTGGGGCCAACGTCCTGACTTTC
>TRBD2|TRBJ2-2|TRBV20-1|many
CSARDLQRGAGELFF
TGCAGTGCTAGAGATCTCCAGCGGGGGGCCGGGGAGCTGTTTTTT
>TRBD1|TRBJ2-7|TRBV6-2/TRBV6-3|many
CASSRGQSYEQYF
TGTGCCAGCAGTCGGGGACAGTCTTACGAGCAGTACTTC
>TRBD2|TRBJ2-5|TRBV5-1|many
CASSLVLSGGAQETQYF
TGCGCCAGCAGCTTGGTCTTGAGCGGGGGGGCCCAAGAGACCCAGTACTTC
>.|TRBJ1-3|TRBV5-1|many
CASSQDGRASGNTIYF
TGCGCCAGCAGTCAGGACGGCAGGGCCTCAGGAAACACCATATATTTT
>.|TRBJ2-7|TRBV7-2|medium-sized
CASSLRDHSYEQYF
TGTGCCAGCAGCTTACGGGACCACTCCTACGAGCAGTACTTC
>.|TRBJ2-2|TRBV29-1|many
CSVYTGELFF
TGCAGCGTTTACACCGGGGAGCTGTTTTTT
>.|TRBJ2-4|TRBV4-2|many
CASSQESISAKNIQYF
TGTGCCAGCAGCCAAGAGAGTATTTCAGCCAAAAACATTCAGTACTTC
>.|TRBJ2-1|TRBV7-9|.
CASSLPGPPNEQFF
TGTGCCAGCAGCCTCCCCGGCCCGCCCAATGAGCAGTTCTTC
>.|TRBJ2-4|TRBV7-3|.
CASSSSTREIQYF
TGTGCCAGCAGCTCCTCGACTAGAGAAATTCAGTACTTC
>.|TRBJ1-1|TRBV15|once
CATEKEGNTEAFF
TGTGCCACCGAGAAGGAGGGGAACACTGAAGCTTTCTTT
>.|TRBJ2-2|TRBV20-1|many
CSAHPGQTNTGELFF
TGCAGTGCTCACCCCGGCCAAACGAACACCGGGGAGCTGTTTTTT
>.|TRBJ1-1|TRBV29-1|many
CSGGQKMNTEAFF
TGCAGCGGCGGACAGAAAATGAACACTGAAGCTTTCTTT
>.|TRBJ2-3|TRBV24-1|many
CATSDLGDTQYF
TGTGCCACCAGTGATTTGGGAGATACGCAGTATTTT
>.|TRBJ2-3|TRBV20-1|many
CSAPSPPTEGVTDTQYF
TGCAGTGCTCCATCCCCCCCGACAGAAGGGGTCACAGATACGCAGTATTTT
>.|TRBJ1-1|TRBV30|.
CAWKKQLMNTEAFF
TGTGCCTGGAAGAAACAGCTCATGAACACTGAAGCTTTCTTT
>TRBD1|TRBJ2-1|TRBV4-3|many
CASSQERPDRGYNEQFF
TGCGCCAGCAGCCAAGAGAGACCGGACAGGGGCTACAATGAGCAGTTCTTC